This T cell receptor beta chain was profiled in a study of cytomegalovirus exposure and HLA in healthy donors. Study outcomes and limitations: TCR beta sequences reportedly predicted most subjects' HLA-A and HLA-B alleles accurately. CMV serostatus was the sole immune exposure information available. Later on, an analysis found that several of the most significant clusters appeared to be linked to common viral pathogens, which included parvovirus B19. A missense variant in DCLRE1C was later tied to TCR beta V- and J-gene trimming.

Germline CDR1 reads MDHEN; CDR2 reads SYDVKM. There are 14 residues in the CDR3. The V and J ends lost 5 bases and 5 bases, in that order; junction bases with no gene match: 7. Researchers ran the PCR with 60 Vbeta and 13 Jbeta primers. Profiled with immunoSEQ multiplex PCR; TCRdb holds only in-frame clones, not every one. The table shows about 190,000 clones, with roughly three quarters occurring only once. Note on this clone: Its antigen is unidentified.

The TCR sequence derives from a woman in her 50s in good health and CMV-seronegative. Sequencing input: PBMCs. The chain links TRBV28 to TRBJ1-2, with 8 bases lining up with TRBD1. CDR3 amino acids: CASSRQGLLYGYTF. CDR3 bases: TGTGCCAGCAGTCGACAGGGGCTTCTTTATGGCTACACCTTC.